These 20 T cell receptor beta chains were all obtained from the same sample, sequenced in a study of T cell repertoires in cytomegalovirus infection. Via MiXCR, TCRdb re-called the reads, giving one row per CDR3 protein. The data hold under 600,000 distinct CDR3 sequences, with 15% to 20% observed a single time. What was sequenced was CD8+ T cells from PBMCs. These receptors originate from a human donor in good health (CMV status not recorded). Some clones in this sample may be carry-over from other donors' samples.

This chain joins TRBV4-1 and TRBJ2-7; the match to TRBD2 covers 9 bases. This CDR3 spans 16 amino acids. Germline V gene lookup returns CDR1 MGHRA and CDR2 YSYEKL. V lost 1 base and J lost 3; bases outside the gene matches: 7. CDR3 residues: CASSQGASGDNYEQYF. The CDR3 DNA follows: TGCGCCAGCAGCCAAGGGGCTAGCGGGGACAACTACGAGCAGTACTTC.

This clonotype has ten or more counts. The chain employs TRBV7-9 and TRBJ1-1; 7 nucleotides agree with TRBD1. This CDR3 is 14 amino acids long. Germline loops: CDR1 SEHNR, CDR2 FQNEAQ (reference sequence). V shed 4 bases and J 6 bases; nucleotides not matched to a gene: 8. The CDR3 protein is CASSSNRGIPEAFF. As DNA, the CDR3 is TGTGCCAGCAGCTCCAACAGGGGAATCCCTGAAGCTTTCTTT.

This clonotype was counted many times. The J gene is TRBJ2-7, the V gene TRBV6-2 or TRBV6-3; a weak D match, TRBD2 (6 bases). Germline V gene lookup returns CDR1 MNHEY and CDR2 SVGEGT. V was clipped by 8 bases and J by 2 bases, with 16 bases between them. The length of the CDR3 is 14 residues. DNA of the CDR3: TGTGCCAGCGGGATAGCTGCGGGAACCTACGAGCAGTACTTC. Translating it yields CASGIAAGTYEQYF.

CDR3 residues: CSARDEERLTDTQYF. The CDR3 DNA sequence: TGCAGTGCTAGAGATGAAGAGCGGCTCACAGATACGCAGTATTTT. This chain connects TRBV20-1 to TRBJ2-3, with a tentative D call TRBD2 (5 bases). The CDR3 is 15 residues long. The germline CDR1 and CDR2 sequences are DFQATT and SNEGSKA (reference sequence). Between the trimmed V and J ends, which lost 0 bases and 2 bases, there was a span of 12 bases.

The rearrangement uses TRBV9 and TRBJ2-7; 7 bases match TRBD2. The CDR3 contains 16 residues. CDR1 is SGDLS, CDR2 YYNGEE, per germline. Trimming cost V 4 bases and J 4 bases; bases outside gene matches: 14. Written as DNA, the CDR3 is TGTGCCAGCAGCCCAGGACTAGGTCCCCGTAAATACGAGCAGTACTTC. Encoded protein: CASSPGLGPRKYEQYF.

This clonotype was counted at least ten times. The chain combines TRBV6-5 with TRBJ1-4, with no clear D. V was clipped by 2 bases and J by 3 bases, with 13 bases between them. Germline lookup yields CDR1 MNHEY and CDR2 SVGAGI. This CDR3 spans 16 amino acids. DNA of the CDR3: TGTGCCAGCAGTTACGCTAGTGGGGTACCTAATGAAAAACTGTTTTTT. It translates to CASSYASGVPNEKLFF.

The rearrangement uses TRBV28 and TRBJ2-1; TRBD1 or TRBD2 may be the D gene (5 bases each). In germline, CDR1 is MDHEN, CDR2 SYDVKM. Trimming stripped 5 bases from V and 7 bases from J, with 21 bases between. The CDR3 runs to 16 residues. This chain's CDR3 is CASSPPGSGLGNEQFF. The CDR3 DNA follows: TGTGCCAGCAGTCCCCCAGGTTCGGGGCTCGGGAATGAGCAGTTCTTC.

The chain recombines TRBV11-2 with TRBJ2-7, with a possible D match to TRBD1 (5 bases). The CDR3 totals 15 residues. Looked up from germline, CDR1 is SGHAT and CDR2 is FQNNGV. V was clipped by 5 bases and J by 2 bases, with 16 bases between them. The CDR3 nucleotides read TGTGCCAGCAGCCCCCGTTTGGGGCAAACCTACGAGCAGTACTTC. It yields the protein CASSPRLGQTYEQYF.

This clonotype came up a few times. This chain joins TRBV2 and TRBJ1-1; weak D call: TRBD1 (5 bases). Germline V gene data show CDR1 as SNHLY and CDR2 as FYNNEI. There are 14 residues in the CDR3. Trimming left V 2 bases short and J 5 bases short, with 12 bases between. CDR3 sequence (DNA): TGTGCCAGCAGTGAATCGGGGGGGGGGACTGAAGCTTTCTTT. Translating it yields CASSESGGGTEAFF.

This clonotype was recorded a few times. The V call is TRBV7-9, the J call TRBJ2-1; maybe TRBD1 (6 bases). The germline gives CDR1 SEHNR, CDR2 FQNEAQ (reference sequence). V was cut by 4 bases and J by 7 bases, with 23 bases left in between. The CDR3 has 17 amino acids. The CDR3 region is CASSSGGLGAKVNEQFF. CDR3 nucleotide sequence: TGTGCCAGCAGCTCAGGTGGTCTGGGGGCGAAGGTAAATGAGCAGTTCTTC.

The V and J genes are TRBV12-3 or TRBV12-4 and TRBJ1-3; D possibly corresponds to TRBD1 (6 bases). The CDR3 length is 14 residues. V was pared by 6 bases and J by 4 bases, with 13 bases between. The CDR3 DNA sequence: TGTGCCAGCAGCCGGACAGAACTCGGAAACACCATATATTTT. Translation gives CASSRTELGNTIYF.

This clonotype was counted many times. V is TRBV7-8 and J is TRBJ2-5, with TRBD2 as a possible D gene (7 bases). This CDR3 is built from 17 residues. V gave up 2 bases and J gave up 3 bases, with 19 bases separating them. The germline gives CDR1 SGHVS, CDR2 FQNEAQ. CDR3 DNA sequence: TGTGCCAGCAGCTTAAGGAGGGGAGGGGGTTTTGAAGAGACCCAGTACTTC. It encodes CASSLRRGGGFEETQYF.

This clonotype was counted between two and nine times. This rearrangement joins TRBV11-2 to TRBJ2-1; weak D call: TRBD2 (5 bases). CDR1 is SGHAT and CDR2 is FQNNGV in the germline V gene. Trimming removed 7 bases from V and 1 base from J, with 17 bases in between. The CDR3 loop spans 16 amino acids. CDR3 sequence reads: CASNPPGIASYNEQFF. The CDR3 DNA follows: TGTGCCAGCAACCCCCCCGGAATAGCGTCCTACAATGAGCAGTTCTTC.

This clonotype occurred a few times. The V and J genes are TRBV27 and TRBJ2-3; D gene ambiguous. The CDR3 runs to 15 residues. Between the trimmed V and J ends, which lost 8 bases and 0 bases, there was a span of 15 bases. The germline gives CDR1 MNHEY, CDR2 SMNVEV (reference sequence). The DNA of the CDR3 is TGTGCCAGCGGCGACAAGTATTCTAGCACAGATACGCAGTATTTT. As protein: CASGDKYSSTDTQYF.

This clonotype was seen at least ten times. V gene TRBV27 combines with J gene TRBJ2-1; 8 bases are a match to TRBD1. The CDR3 totals 16 residues. With V trimmed by 2 bases and J by 12 bases, 15 bases remained unmatched. Germline V lookup: CDR1 MNHEY, CDR2 SMNVEV (reference sequence). The CDR3 region is CASSLETGGSSVRQFF. The DNA for the CDR3 is TGTGCCAGCAGTTTAGAAACAGGGGGTTCATCAGTGCGGCAGTTCTTC.

This clonotype was observed a handful of times. The gene calls are TRBV6-1 and TRBJ2-7, with D possibly TRBD2 on 7 matching bases. Germline assignment: CDR1 MNHNS and CDR2 SASEGT. The CDR3 runs to 13 residues. The germline V and J ends were trimmed by 7 bases and 0 bases, with 10 bases remaining between them. CDR3 DNA sequence: TGTGCCAGCAAAGGGGGGGCCTCCTACGAGCAGTACTTC. Its protein is CASKGGASYEQYF.

This clonotype came up many times. The chain uses TRBV11-2 and TRBJ1-1; 8 bases match TRBD1. V shed 5 bases and J 4 bases; nucleotides not matched to a gene: 9. The CDR3 loop spans 15 amino acids. The germline V gene encodes CDR1 SGHAT and CDR2 FQNNGV. CDR3 nucleotide sequence: TGTGCCAGCAGCCTATGGACAGGGAAGGGCACTGAAGCTTTCTTT. As protein: CASSLWTGKGTEAFF.

This clonotype was counted ten times or more. V and J are TRBV11-2 and TRBJ2-1; D remains ambiguous. Germline V CDR1 and CDR2: SGHAT, FQNNGV. V lost 5 bases, J lost 0 bases, and 11 bases lay in between. The CDR3 is 15 amino acids. The CDR3 region has the DNA TGTGCCAGCAGCGCCGGGCCAAGCTCCTACAATGAGCAGTTCTTC. Residues: CASSAGPSSYNEQFF. Full variable domain (outside the CDR3, taken from reference TRBV11-2 and TRBJ2-1): EAGVAQSPRYKIIEKRQSVAFWCNPISGHATLYWYQQILGQGPKLLIQFQNNGVVDDSQLPKDRFSAERLKGVDSTLKIQPAKLEDSAVYLCASSAGPSSYNEQFFGPGTRLTVL.

This clonotype turned up a few times. V and J are TRBV9 and TRBJ2-3; D possibly corresponds to TRBD2 (7 bases). The germline V gene has CDR1 SGDLS and CDR2 YYNGEE. The V end was cut by 7 bases, the J end by 0 bases, with 9 bases between. The CDR3 runs to 13 residues. The CDR3 region has the DNA TGTGCCAGCGGGGGGGCTAGCACAGATACGCAGTATTTT. Protein: CASGGASTDTQYF.

In the case of this clonotype: Just one base apart from a much larger clone, this may be a read error. The chain links TRBV7-4 to TRBJ2-3; 12 nucleotides agree with TRBD1. The germline V gene has CDR1 SGHVT and CDR2 SQSDAQ. CDR3 length: 17 amino acids. In DNA form, the CDR3 reads TGTGCCAGCAGCACCTGGGACAGGGGGCATGGCACAGATACGCAGTGTTTT. It encodes CASSTWDRGHGTDTQCF.